This is a list of T cell receptor beta chains from one sample in a study of blood T cell repertoires in COVID-19. Measured with immunoSEQ multiplex PCR; TCRdb has only the in-frame clones, and not every one. The sample yields over 200,000 clones, approximately 86% seen once. The sequencing sample was made of peripheral blood. The receptor source for this set is a woman in her 30s with COVID-19, enrolled during active disease. CDR3s include the opening cysteine and the closing phenylalanine or tryptophan. D genes are given only for firm matches. Rows may omit the clone size; those that give it use once, few, many or a size class.

abundance: once
v_gene: TRBV2
j_gene: TRBJ1-2
d_gene: NA
CDR3aa: CASTGSWEGGYTF
CDR3nt: TGTGCCAGCACGGGTTCATGGGAGGGTGGCTACACCTTC

abundance: NA
v_gene: TRBV28
j_gene: TRBJ2-7
d_gene: TRBD1
CDR3aa: CASTNSGTGGYYEQYF
CDR3nt: TGTGCCAGCACTAATTCCGGGACAGGGGGCTACTACGAGCAGTACTTC

abundance: NA
v_gene: TRBV2
j_gene: TRBJ2-7
d_gene: NA
CDR3aa: CASMGAGSYEQYF
CDR3nt: TGTGCCAGCATGGGGGCAGGGTCCTACGAGCAGTACTTC

abundance: NA
v_gene: TRBV19
j_gene: TRBJ1-2
d_gene: NA
CDR3aa: CASGTQGPPSGWDVSGYTF
CDR3nt: TGTGCCAGTGGAACTCAGGGGCCTCCTTCGGGGTGGGACGTTTCGGGCTACACCTTC

abundance: NA
v_gene: TRBV3-1/TRBV3-2
j_gene: TRBJ2-5
d_gene: TRBD2
CDR3aa: CASSQKRREGQKTQYF
CDR3nt: TGTGCCAGCAGCCAAAAGCGCCGGGAGGGCCAAAAGACCCAGTACTTC

abundance: NA
v_gene: TRBV6-4
j_gene: TRBJ2-1
d_gene: NA
CDR3aa: CASSGSVLNEQFF
CDR3nt: TGTGCCAGCAGTGGATCGGTATTAAATGAGCAGTTCTTC

abundance: once
v_gene: TRBV27
j_gene: TRBJ1-5
d_gene: TRBD1
CDR3aa: CASSLRTGDQPQHF
CDR3nt: TGTGCCAGCAGTTTAAGGACAGGGGATCAGCCCCAGCATTTT

abundance: NA
v_gene: TRBV19
j_gene: TRBJ1-5
d_gene: NA
CDR3aa: CASSIVRTANQPQHF
CDR3nt: TGTGCCAGTAGTATAGTCCGGACAGCTAATCAGCCCCAGCATTTT

abundance: NA
v_gene: TRBV3-1/TRBV3-2
j_gene: TRBJ1-4
d_gene: TRBD1
CDR3aa: CASSQVSGDRYATNEKLFF
CDR3nt: TGTGCCAGCAGCCAAGTTTCGGGGGACAGGTATGCAACTAATGAAAAACTGTTTTTT

abundance: once
v_gene: TRBV15
j_gene: TRBJ1-5
d_gene: TRBD1
CDR3aa: CATSSGTGGSYQPQHF
CDR3nt: TGTGCCACCAGCAGCGGGACAGGGGGCTCCTATCAGCCCCAGCATTTT

abundance: NA
v_gene: TRBV9
j_gene: TRBJ2-3
d_gene: NA
CDR3aa: CASSPRASSTDTQYF
CDR3nt: TGTGCCAGCAGCCCGAGGGCCAGCAGCACAGATACGCAGTATTTT

abundance: NA
v_gene: TRBV5-1
j_gene: TRBJ2-7
d_gene: NA
CDR3aa: CASSKGQQVTGDEQYF
CDR3nt: TGCGCCAGCAGCAAGGGACAGCAAGTTACGGGGGACGAGCAGTACTTC

abundance: NA
v_gene: TRBV18
j_gene: TRBJ2-3
d_gene: TRBD1
CDR3aa: CASSPGTDTDTQYF
CDR3nt: TGTGCCAGCTCACCCGGGACAGACACAGATACGCAGTATTTT

abundance: NA
v_gene: TRBV6-6
j_gene: TRBJ1-2
d_gene: NA
CDR3aa: CASTGDYGYTF
CDR3nt: TGTGCCAGCACAGGTGACTATGGCTACACCTTC

abundance: NA
v_gene: TRBV28
j_gene: TRBJ1-4
d_gene: NA
CDR3aa: CASSLVGHSTNEKLFF
CDR3nt: TGTGCCAGCAGTTTAGTGGGGCACTCTACTAATGAAAAACTGTTTTTT

abundance: NA
v_gene: TRBV9
j_gene: TRBJ2-3
d_gene: NA
CDR3aa: CASSVGLLDTQYF
CDR3nt: TGTGCCAGCAGCGTAGGTTTATTGGATACGCAGTATTTT

abundance: NA
v_gene: TRBV4-2
j_gene: TRBJ2-2
d_gene: TRBD2
CDR3aa: CASSQGAGGSTGELFF
CDR3nt: TGTGCCAGCAGCCAAGGAGCGGGGGGTTCGACCGGGGAGCTGTTTTTT

abundance: NA
v_gene: TRBV5-1
j_gene: TRBJ2-3
d_gene: TRBD1
CDR3aa: CASSLAVTGGPATDTQYF
CDR3nt: TGCGCCAGCAGCTTGGCCGTCACAGGGGGGCCCGCCACAGATACGCAGTATTTT

abundance: NA
v_gene: TRBV19
j_gene: TRBJ1-2
d_gene: TRBD1
CDR3aa: CASSITGTGYGYTF
CDR3nt: TGTGCCAGTAGTATAACCGGGACAGGGTACGGCTACACCTTC

abundance: NA
v_gene: TRBV3-1/TRBV3-2
j_gene: TRBJ1-5
d_gene: NA
CDR3aa: CASSQGGMGNQPQHF
CDR3nt: TGTGCCAGCAGCCAAGGAGGGATGGGCAATCAGCCCCAGCATTTT

abundance: NA
v_gene: TRBV29-1
j_gene: TRBJ1-1
d_gene: NA
CDR3aa: CSVVRDGGTEAFF
CDR3nt: TGCAGCGTTGTTAGGGACGGAGGGACTGAAGCTTTCTTT

abundance: NA
v_gene: TRBV11-3
j_gene: TRBJ2-7
d_gene: NA
CDR3aa: CASSLAHAYEQYF
CDR3nt: TGTGCCAGCAGCTTGGCACACGCATACGAGCAGTACTTC

abundance: NA
v_gene: TRBV29-1
j_gene: TRBJ1-2
d_gene: NA
CDR3aa: CSVEETVTYGYTF
CDR3nt: TGCAGCGTTGAAGAGACAGTGACCTATGGCTACACCTTC

abundance: NA
v_gene: TRBV10-3
j_gene: TRBJ2-2
d_gene: NA
CDR3aa: CAIGREVGNTGELFF
CDR3nt: TGTGCCATCGGCAGGGAGGTTGGGAACACCGGGGAGCTGTTTTTT

abundance: NA
v_gene: TRBV30
j_gene: TRBJ2-2
d_gene: TRBD1
CDR3aa: CASEGGQGTGELFF
CDR3nt: TGTGCCTCGGAAGGGGGACAGGGCACCGGGGAGCTGTTTTTT

abundance: NA
v_gene: TRBV29-1
j_gene: TRBJ2-3
d_gene: NA
CDR3aa: CSVERDTTDTQYF
CDR3nt: TGCAGCGTTGAAAGGGACACTACAGATACGCAGTATTTT

abundance: NA
v_gene: TRBV7-2
j_gene: TRBJ1-1
d_gene: TRBD1
CDR3aa: CASFRQGRADTEAFF
CDR3nt: TGTGCCAGCTTCCGACAGGGTCGGGCCGACACTGAAGCTTTCTTT

abundance: NA
v_gene: TRBV3-1/TRBV3-2
j_gene: TRBJ2-5
d_gene: NA
CDR3aa: CASSPDFETQYF
CDR3nt: TGTGCCAGCAGCCCGGACTTCGAGACCCAGTACTTC

abundance: NA
v_gene: TRBV5-4
j_gene: TRBJ2-3
d_gene: TRBD2
CDR3aa: CASEPGGTSVKRADTQYF
CDR3nt: TGTGCCAGCGAGCCTGGCGGGACTAGCGTGAAACGGGCAGATACGCAGTATTTT

abundance: NA
v_gene: TRBV4-1
j_gene: TRBJ1-1
d_gene: NA
CDR3aa: CASSQVNSPNTEAFF
CDR3nt: TGCGCCAGCAGCCAAGTTAACTCCCCGAACACTGAAGCTTTCTTT

abundance: NA
v_gene: TRBV3-1/TRBV3-2
j_gene: TRBJ1-2
d_gene: TRBD1
CDR3aa: CASSLGQGGGYTF
CDR3nt: TGTGCCAGCAGCTTGGGACAGGGGGGCGGCTACACCTTC

abundance: NA
v_gene: TRBV5-4
j_gene: TRBJ2-7
d_gene: NA
CDR3aa: CASSWDITYEQYF
CDR3nt: TGTGCCAGCAGCTGGGACATCACCTACGAGCAGTACTTC

abundance: once
v_gene: TRBV19
j_gene: TRBJ2-7
d_gene: TRBD2
CDR3aa: CASSIDREGRGEQYF
CDR3nt: TGTGCCAGTAGTATTGATAGGGAGGGCCGTGGAGAGCAGTACTTC

abundance: NA
v_gene: TRBV5-6
j_gene: TRBJ2-1
d_gene: NA
CDR3aa: CASSLGSPGEEQFF
CDR3nt: TGTGCCAGCAGCCTCGGTTCCCCGGGAGAGGAGCAGTTCTTC

abundance: few
v_gene: TRBV7-2
j_gene: TRBJ1-6
d_gene: NA
CDR3aa: CASSSQVYNSPLHF
CDR3nt: TGTGCCAGCAGCTCCCAGGTTTATAATTCACCCCTCCACTTT

abundance: NA
v_gene: TRBV6-5
j_gene: TRBJ2-7
d_gene: TRBD2
CDR3aa: CASIPAPRTSGEQYF
CDR3nt: TGTGCCAGCATCCCCGCCCCGCGGACTAGCGGAGAGCAGTACTTC

abundance: NA
v_gene: TRBV7-2
j_gene: TRBJ2-7
d_gene: TRBD2
CDR3aa: CASSLGTSGRVVEQYF
CDR3nt: TGTGCCAGCAGCCTGGGGACTAGCGGGAGGGTGGTGGAGCAGTACTTC

abundance: NA
v_gene: TRBV5-4
j_gene: TRBJ1-1
d_gene: NA
CDR3aa: CASSLGQPLYTEAFF
CDR3nt: TGTGCCAGCAGCTTGGGACAGCCTCTGTACACTGAAGCTTTCTTT

abundance: NA
v_gene: TRBV19
j_gene: TRBJ2-2
d_gene: NA
CDR3aa: CATNPSTRTPGELFF
CDR3nt: TGTGCCACCAACCCCTCGACTAGAACCCCCGGGGAGCTGTTTTTT

abundance: NA
v_gene: TRBV7-2
j_gene: TRBJ1-6
d_gene: NA
CDR3aa: CASSLGAGDSPLHF
CDR3nt: TGTGCCAGCAGCTTAGGGGCAGGGGATTCACCCCTCCACTTT

abundance: NA
v_gene: TRBV19
j_gene: TRBJ2-4
d_gene: NA
CDR3aa: CASSIVGGGENIQYF
CDR3nt: TGTGCCAGTAGTATAGTGGGGGGAGGTGAAAACATTCAGTACTTC

abundance: once
v_gene: TRBV3-1/TRBV3-2
j_gene: TRBJ2-3
d_gene: TRBD2
CDR3aa: CASSSGGGMVADTQYF
CDR3nt: TGTGCCAGCAGCTCGGGAGGGGGGATGGTTGCAGATACGCAGTATTTT

abundance: NA
v_gene: TRBV5-1
j_gene: TRBJ2-7
d_gene: NA
CDR3aa: CASSSLQGGSGEQYF
CDR3nt: TGCGCCAGCAGCTCCCTACAGGGTGGGAGTGGCGAGCAGTACTTC

abundance: NA
v_gene: TRBV6-5
j_gene: TRBJ1-1
d_gene: TRBD1
CDR3aa: CASSYSTGGLNTEAFF
CDR3nt: TGTGCCAGCAGTTACTCGACAGGGGGCTTGAACACTGAAGCTTTCTTT

abundance: NA
v_gene: TRBV28
j_gene: TRBJ2-6
d_gene: NA
CDR3aa: CASSPGGVGANVLTF
CDR3nt: TGTGCCAGCAGTCCGGGCGGGGTCGGGGCCAACGTCCTGACTTTC